These T cell receptor beta chains were read from a single sample in a study of OX40 agonist ivuxolimab in advanced cancers. The assay was immunoSEQ multiplex PCR, and TCRdb's table has in-frame clones only and misses some. Among some 66,000 clones listed, 60% to 80% were seen once. The source was CD4+ or CD8+ T cells sorted from blood, collected in a trial of the OX40 agonist ivuxolimab. These receptors all come from an adult with an advanced solid tumor such as melanoma, head and neck, liver or kidney cancer. Both conserved end residues are part of each CDR3. The D gene is left open where the match is weak. The size entry is marked missing in some rows and otherwise reads once, few, many or a size class.

v_gene: TRBV11-3
abundance: NA
j_gene: TRBJ2-5
d_gene: NA
CDR3aa: CASSLEGGPQETQYF

v_gene: TRBV10-3
abundance: NA
j_gene: TRBJ1-1
d_gene: NA
CDR3aa: CAISESNPLGFAEAFF

v_gene: TRBV18
abundance: NA
j_gene: TRBJ2-7
d_gene: NA
CDR3aa: CASSPLNGRAYEQYF

v_gene: TRBV6-1
abundance: NA
j_gene: TRBJ1-1
d_gene: TRBD1
CDR3aa: CASSGGRGRVEAFF

v_gene: TRBV27
abundance: NA
j_gene: TRBJ1-1
d_gene: NA
CDR3aa: CASSRDPVMNTEAFF

v_gene: TRBV5-1
abundance: NA
j_gene: TRBJ2-7
d_gene: TRBD1
CDR3aa: CASSQQGDSYEQYF

v_gene: TRBV2
abundance: few
j_gene: TRBJ1-2
d_gene: NA
CDR3aa: CASTGQSYYGYTF

v_gene: TRBV30
abundance: few
j_gene: TRBJ2-7
d_gene: TRBD1
CDR3aa: CASNLVRGRGRISSYEQYF

v_gene: TRBV6-6
abundance: NA
j_gene: TRBJ2-2
d_gene: TRBD2
CDR3aa: CASSYLPGGDTGELFF

v_gene: TRBV6-6
abundance: NA
j_gene: TRBJ1-5
d_gene: TRBD1
CDR3aa: CASSQNRGLTQPQHF

v_gene: TRBV29-1
abundance: few
j_gene: TRBJ1-6
d_gene: NA
CDR3aa: CSVQIGGMNSPLHF

v_gene: TRBV11-1
abundance: NA
j_gene: TRBJ2-5
d_gene: NA
CDR3aa: CASSLWAREETQYF

v_gene: TRBV6-1
abundance: NA
j_gene: TRBJ1-5
d_gene: TRBD1
CDR3aa: CASSLQGARQPQHF

v_gene: TRBV18
abundance: NA
j_gene: TRBJ2-1
d_gene: NA
CDR3aa: CASSPPDLRTVQFF

v_gene: TRBV5-1
abundance: NA
j_gene: TRBJ2-5
d_gene: NA
CDR3aa: CASRGGETQYF

v_gene: TRBV2
abundance: once
j_gene: TRBJ1-5
d_gene: NA
CDR3aa: CASGEGLGPQHF

v_gene: TRBV19
abundance: NA
j_gene: TRBJ1-1
d_gene: NA
CDR3aa: CASSPAGDTEAFF

v_gene: TRBV28
abundance: few
j_gene: TRBJ2-7
d_gene: TRBD2
CDR3aa: CASSPSSGGPYEQYF

v_gene: TRBV5-6
abundance: NA
j_gene: TRBJ2-7
d_gene: TRBD1
CDR3aa: CASSLVVQGQAYEQYF

v_gene: TRBV18
abundance: NA
j_gene: TRBJ1-5
d_gene: TRBD1
CDR3aa: CASSPTGNNQPQHF